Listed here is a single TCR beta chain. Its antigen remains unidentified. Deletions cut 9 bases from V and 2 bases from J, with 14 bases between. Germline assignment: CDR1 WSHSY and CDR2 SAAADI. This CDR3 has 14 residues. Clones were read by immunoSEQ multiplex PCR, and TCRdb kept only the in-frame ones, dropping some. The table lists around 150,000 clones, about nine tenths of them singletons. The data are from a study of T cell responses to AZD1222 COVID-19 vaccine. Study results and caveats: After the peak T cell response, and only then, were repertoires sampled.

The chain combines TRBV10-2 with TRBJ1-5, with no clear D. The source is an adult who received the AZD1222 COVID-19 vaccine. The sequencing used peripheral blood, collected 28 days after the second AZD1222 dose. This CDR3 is CASRRGGRNQPQHF. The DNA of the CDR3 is TGCGCCAGTCGTCGGGGAGGGCGCAATCAGCCCCAGCATTTT.